This note documents a single T cell receptor (beta chain) sequence. The sample is drawn from a study of blood T cell repertoires in COVID-19. As for the study in general: Acute-phase and convalescent COVID-19 samples originated in the United States, Italy and Spain. Sources were T cells, B-cell-depleted T cells, or PBMCs; the material itself was cDNA or gDNA.

The CDR3 length is 15 residues. Germline CDR1 and CDR2: LNHNV and YYDKDF (reference sequence). Unmatched junction bases numbered 5, after V lost 5 bases and J lost 5 bases. Data came from immunoSEQ multiplex PCR; TCRdb stores just in-frame clones and leaves some out. The sample includes 120,000 or so clones, 80% to 90% of them seen just once. The sequenced sample consisted of peripheral blood. This chain links TRBV15 with TRBJ1-4; TRBD1 matches at 10 bases. This clonotype was sampled from a woman in her forties or fifties with active or convalescent COVID-19. The CDR3 spells CATSPRQGANEKLFF. CDR3 coding DNA: TGTGCCACCAGCCCTAGACAGGGGGCGAATGAAAAACTGTTTTTT. The full variable domain, rest sourced from reference TRBV15 and TRBJ1-4, is DAMVIQNPRYQVTQFGKPVTLSCSQTLNHNVMYWYQQKSSQAPKLLFHYYDKDFNNEADTPDNFQSRRPNTSFCFLDIRSPGLGDTAMYLCATSPRQGANEKLFFGSGTQLSVL.